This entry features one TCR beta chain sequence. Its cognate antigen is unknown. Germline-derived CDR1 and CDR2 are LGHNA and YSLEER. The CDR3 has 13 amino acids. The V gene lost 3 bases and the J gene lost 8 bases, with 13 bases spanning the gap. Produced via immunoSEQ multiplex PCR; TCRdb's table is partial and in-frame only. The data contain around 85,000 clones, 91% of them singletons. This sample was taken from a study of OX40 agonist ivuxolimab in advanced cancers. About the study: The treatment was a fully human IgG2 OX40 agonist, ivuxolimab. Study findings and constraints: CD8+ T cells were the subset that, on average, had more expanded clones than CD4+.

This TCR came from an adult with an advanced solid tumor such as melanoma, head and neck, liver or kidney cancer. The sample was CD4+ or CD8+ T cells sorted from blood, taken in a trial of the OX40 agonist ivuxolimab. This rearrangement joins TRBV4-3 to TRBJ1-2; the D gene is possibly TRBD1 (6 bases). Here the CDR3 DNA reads TGCGCCAGCAGCCAGATCAGGGGACCCGGCTACACCTTC. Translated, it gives CASSQIRGPGYTF.